This is a list of T cell receptor beta chains from one sample in a study of blood T cell repertoires in COVID-19. The repertoire was sequenced with immunoSEQ multiplex PCR; TCRdb's copy has only in-frame clones and lacks some. The sample includes fewer than 250,000 clones, roughly 79% of them seen just once. The sample was peripheral blood. The receptors were gathered from a woman aged 80 or over with acute or convalescent COVID-19. The CDR3 runs from the conserved cysteine through the conserved F or W. D genes are given only for firm matches. Clone size appears in some rows only: once, few, many, or a class for an expanded clone.

D gene: TRBD1; V gene: TRBV5-1; clone size: few; J gene: TRBJ2-3; CDR3 DNA: TGCGCCAGCAGACTGACAGGGTACACAGATACGCAGTATTTT; CDR3 protein: CASRLTGYTDTQYF
D gene: .; V gene: TRBV7-9; clone size: .; J gene: TRBJ2-5; CDR3 DNA: TGTGCCAGCAGCTTCCGGGCTTACCGGGACTCTCGGGAGACCCAGTACTTC; CDR3 protein: CASSFRAYRDSRETQYF
D gene: TRBD2; V gene: TRBV6-1; clone size: once; J gene: TRBJ2-3; CDR3 DNA: TGTGCCAGCAGTGAAGCAGGCGGGGGGCCGACAGATACGCAGTATTTT; CDR3 protein: CASSEAGGGPTDTQYF
D gene: TRBD2; V gene: TRBV28; clone size: few; J gene: TRBJ2-5; CDR3 DNA: TGTGCCAGCAGTTTCACGGGAGGGCTTACAGAGACCCAGTACTTC; CDR3 protein: CASSFTGGLTETQYF
D gene: TRBD2; V gene: TRBV11-3; clone size: .; J gene: TRBJ2-2; CDR3 DNA: TGTGCCAGCAGCCAGACCGGGACTAGTTTCGCCGGGGAGCTGTTTTTT; CDR3 protein: CASSQTGTSFAGELFF
D gene: .; V gene: TRBV10-3; clone size: once; J gene: TRBJ2-5; CDR3 DNA: TGTGCCATCAGTGAGTGGGGCGGACTAAACCAAGAGACCCAGTACTTC; CDR3 protein: CAISEWGGLNQETQYF
D gene: TRBD2; V gene: TRBV27; clone size: once; J gene: TRBJ2-1; CDR3 DNA: TGTGCCAGCAGCCACGATGAGAGACTAGCGGGAGGGCCACAGTTCTTC; CDR3 protein: CASSHDERLAGGPQFF
D gene: .; V gene: TRBV19; clone size: .; J gene: TRBJ1-5; CDR3 DNA: TGTGCCAGTAGTATAGATTCCAACGCGCGGAAGCCCCAGCATTTT; CDR3 protein: CASSIDSNARKPQHF
D gene: .; V gene: TRBV3-1/TRBV3-2; clone size: .; J gene: TRBJ1-2; CDR3 DNA: TGTGCCAGCAGCCAAGGGGGCCAGGTCTATGGCTACACCTTC; CDR3 protein: CASSQGGQVYGYTF
D gene: TRBD1; V gene: TRBV28; clone size: .; J gene: TRBJ1-2; CDR3 DNA: TGTGCCAGTTCCGGACAGGGGGATGGTAATGATGGCTACACCTTC; CDR3 protein: CASSGQGDGNDGYTF
D gene: TRBD1; V gene: TRBV11-2; clone size: .; J gene: TRBJ2-1; CDR3 DNA: TGTGCCAGCAGCCCGCGACAGGGGGGTGGCAATGAGCAGTTCTTC; CDR3 protein: CASSPRQGGGNEQFF
D gene: .; V gene: TRBV6-2/TRBV6-3; clone size: .; J gene: TRBJ1-4; CDR3 DNA: TGTGCCAGCAGTTCTCGAGCAACTAATGAAAAACTGTTTTTT; CDR3 protein: CASSSRATNEKLFF
D gene: .; V gene: TRBV4-3; clone size: .; J gene: TRBJ1-1; CDR3 DNA: TGCGCCAGCAGCCAAGATATACAATTTCCCCCTGAAGCTTTCTTT; CDR3 protein: CASSQDIQFPPEAFF
D gene: TRBD2; V gene: TRBV5-4; clone size: .; J gene: TRBJ2-7; CDR3 DNA: TGTGCCAGCAGCTTGGCCGGGCGGGGGGAGGCCTACGAGCAGTACTTC; CDR3 protein: CASSLAGRGEAYEQYF
D gene: TRBD1; V gene: TRBV7-2; clone size: .; J gene: TRBJ2-1; CDR3 DNA: TGTGCCAGCAGCTTAGGGAAGTGGCAGGGGGTTGAGCAGTTCTTC; CDR3 protein: CASSLGKWQGVEQFF
D gene: .; V gene: TRBV12-3/TRBV12-4; clone size: .; J gene: TRBJ2-2; CDR3 DNA: TGTGCCAGCAGGCTACAGGGTGCCGGGGAGCTGTTTTTT; CDR3 protein: CASRLQGAGELFF
D gene: .; V gene: TRBV19; clone size: .; J gene: TRBJ1-1; CDR3 DNA: TGTGCCAGTACCTTGACAGTGAACACTGAAGCTTTCTTT; CDR3 protein: CASTLTVNTEAFF
D gene: TRBD1; V gene: TRBV9; clone size: once; J gene: TRBJ1-1; CDR3 DNA: TGTGCCAGCAGCGTAGGGACAGGGATGAACACTGAAGCTTTCTTT; CDR3 protein: CASSVGTGMNTEAFF
D gene: TRBD2; V gene: TRBV14; clone size: .; J gene: TRBJ2-3; CDR3 DNA: TGTGCCAGCAGCCAAGGGACTAGCGGGAGAAGAGTGGATACGCAGTATTTT; CDR3 protein: CASSQGTSGRRVDTQYF
D gene: TRBD1; V gene: TRBV7-3; clone size: .; J gene: TRBJ2-1; CDR3 DNA: TGTGCCAGCAGCCCCGGGACAGGCGGGGCCAATGAGCAGTTCTTC; CDR3 protein: CASSPGTGGANEQFF
D gene: .; V gene: TRBV6-5; clone size: .; J gene: TRBJ1-2; CDR3 DNA: TGTGCCAGCAGTTATGGCAATGCCGCCCTTGGTTATGGCTACACCTTC; CDR3 protein: CASSYGNAALGYGYTF
D gene: TRBD2; V gene: TRBV6-1; clone size: .; J gene: TRBJ2-7; CDR3 DNA: TGTGCCAGCAGTGAAGTGTCTAGCGGGCGATACGAGCAGTACTTC; CDR3 protein: CASSEVSSGRYEQYF
D gene: .; V gene: TRBV2; clone size: .; J gene: TRBJ1-3; CDR3 DNA: TGTGCCAGCAGTGAATCAGGACCGGGGGGAAACACCATATATTTT; CDR3 protein: CASSESGPGGNTIYF
D gene: .; V gene: TRBV5-5; clone size: few; J gene: TRBJ2-1; CDR3 DNA: TGTGCCAGCAGCTTGGGTCTCGGGGATCCGAGCTCCTACAATGAGCAGTTCTTC; CDR3 protein: CASSLGLGDPSSYNEQFF
D gene: .; V gene: TRBV4-3; clone size: .; J gene: TRBJ2-2; CDR3 DNA: TGCGCCAGCAGCCAAGCGGGATCGTTAAACACCGGGGAGCTGTTTTTT; CDR3 protein: CASSQAGSLNTGELFF
D gene: TRBD1; V gene: TRBV19; clone size: .; J gene: TRBJ2-1; CDR3 DNA: TGTGCCAGTACTAAATTTGGGGGACAGGGAGTTTACAATGAGCAGTTCTTC; CDR3 protein: CASTKFGGQGVYNEQFF
D gene: TRBD1; V gene: TRBV5-6; clone size: .; J gene: TRBJ2-7; CDR3 DNA: TGTGCCAGCAGCTTTGACAGGGGGCGTTACGAGCAGTACTTC; CDR3 protein: CASSFDRGRYEQYF
D gene: TRBD1; V gene: TRBV29-1; clone size: .; J gene: TRBJ2-7; CDR3 DNA: TGCAGCGTTCACAGGGGTCCGACCTACGAGCAGTACTTC; CDR3 protein: CSVHRGPTYEQYF
D gene: .; V gene: TRBV13; clone size: .; J gene: TRBJ1-1; CDR3 DNA: TGTGCCAGCAGCTTGACAGGCGAGAGGGCTGAAGCTTTCTTT; CDR3 protein: CASSLTGERAEAFF
D gene: .; V gene: TRBV2; clone size: .; J gene: TRBJ1-1; CDR3 DNA: TGTGCCAGCAGCCTGACACGTGGAGGGACTGAAGCTTTCTTT; CDR3 protein: CASSLTRGGTEAFF
D gene: TRBD1; V gene: TRBV7-6; clone size: .; J gene: TRBJ1-1; CDR3 DNA: TGTGCCAGCAGCTTACTACCGGGACAGTCGTCCTTCACTGAAGCTTTCTTT; CDR3 protein: CASSLLPGQSSFTEAFF
D gene: .; V gene: TRBV12-3/TRBV12-4; clone size: once; J gene: TRBJ2-1; CDR3 DNA: TGTGCCAGCAGTTTTTCGGGGGAAGAGGGGCAGTTCTTC; CDR3 protein: CASSFSGEEGQFF
D gene: .; V gene: TRBV5-1; clone size: .; J gene: TRBJ1-6; CDR3 DNA: TGCGCCAGCAGAGCTTACAGGCCTGGGAATTCACCCCTCCACTTT; CDR3 protein: CASRAYRPGNSPLHF
D gene: TRBD1; V gene: TRBV20-1; clone size: .; J gene: TRBJ1-1; CDR3 DNA: TGCAGTCCAACAGGGGACACTGAAGCTTTCTTT; CDR3 protein: CSPTGDTEAFF
D gene: TRBD1; V gene: TRBV15; clone size: many; J gene: TRBJ2-7; CDR3 DNA: TGTGCCACCAGGGGACAGGGGGCTTACGAGCAGTACTTC; CDR3 protein: CATRGQGAYEQYF
D gene: .; V gene: TRBV28; clone size: .; J gene: TRBJ2-2; CDR3 DNA: TGTGCCAGCAGTTTAATCGGGATCATTGGCACCGGGGAGCTGTTTTTT; CDR3 protein: CASSLIGIIGTGELFF
D gene: .; V gene: TRBV30; clone size: .; J gene: TRBJ1-1; CDR3 DNA: TGTGCCTGGAGTGTACTTGCAGGGTCGACTGAAGCTTTCTTT; CDR3 protein: CAWSVLAGSTEAFF
D gene: TRBD1; V gene: TRBV4-2; clone size: once; J gene: TRBJ1-1; CDR3 DNA: TGTGCCAGCAGCCAAGATCTCCGGACAGGGGGCAACACTGAAGCTTTCTTT; CDR3 protein: CASSQDLRTGGNTEAFF
D gene: TRBD1; V gene: TRBV28; clone size: .; J gene: TRBJ1-4; CDR3 DNA: TGTGCCAGCAGTCTCCGACAGGGCGGCGAAAAACTGTTTTTT; CDR3 protein: CASSLRQGGEKLFF
D gene: .; V gene: TRBV5-1; clone size: .; J gene: TRBJ1-4; CDR3 DNA: TGCGCCAGCAGCTTGCGTGTCGACAGTAATGAAAAACTGTTTTTT; CDR3 protein: CASSLRVDSNEKLFF
D gene: .; V gene: TRBV4-3; clone size: .; J gene: TRBJ2-7; CDR3 DNA: TGCGCCAGCAGCCAAGATCTTTACGGGTACGAGCAGTACTTC; CDR3 protein: CASSQDLYGYEQYF
D gene: TRBD1; V gene: TRBV27; clone size: .; J gene: TRBJ1-1; CDR3 DNA: TGTGCCACCAGGGCCGACAGGGGGGAGAACACTGAAGCTTTCTTT; CDR3 protein: CATRADRGENTEAFF
D gene: .; V gene: TRBV7-9; clone size: .; J gene: TRBJ2-5; CDR3 DNA: TGTGCCAGCAGGAACAGCGGAAACCAAGAGACCCAGTACTTC; CDR3 protein: CASRNSGNQETQYF
D gene: .; V gene: TRBV15; clone size: .; J gene: TRBJ2-7; CDR3 DNA: TGTGCCACCAGCAGAGATTTAAGCGGAAGCTCCTACGAGCAGTACTTC; CDR3 protein: CATSRDLSGSSYEQYF
D gene: .; V gene: TRBV18; clone size: .; J gene: TRBJ2-7; CDR3 DNA: TGTGCCAGCTCACCTACCGCACAAGCCAGGTACGAGCAGTACTTC; CDR3 protein: CASSPTAQARYEQYF
D gene: .; V gene: TRBV7-2; clone size: .; J gene: TRBJ1-2; CDR3 DNA: TGTGCCAGCAGCCCCAGACAGGCTCTCTACTATGGCTACACCTTC; CDR3 protein: CASSPRQALYYGYTF
D gene: TRBD2; V gene: TRBV30; clone size: .; J gene: TRBJ2-3; CDR3 DNA: TGTGCCTGGAGTGTACCCGGGAGCGGGAGGGGCACAGATACGCAGTATTTT; CDR3 protein: CAWSVPGSGRGTDTQYF
D gene: TRBD1; V gene: TRBV6-2/TRBV6-3; clone size: .; J gene: TRBJ1-3; CDR3 DNA: TGTGCCAGCAGTCCACTTCGACAGGGTAGTCTACTATATTTT; CDR3 protein: CASSPLRQGSLLYF
D gene: .; V gene: TRBV6-5; clone size: .; J gene: TRBJ1-5; CDR3 DNA: TGTGCCAGCAGTAACACGGGGAGGGGCAATCAGCCCCAGCATTTT; CDR3 protein: CASSNTGRGNQPQHF
D gene: .; V gene: TRBV2; clone size: .; J gene: TRBJ2-2; CDR3 DNA: TGTGCCAGCCGAGAGGGGGAGTTCGGGGAGCTGTTTTTT; CDR3 protein: CASREGEFGELFF